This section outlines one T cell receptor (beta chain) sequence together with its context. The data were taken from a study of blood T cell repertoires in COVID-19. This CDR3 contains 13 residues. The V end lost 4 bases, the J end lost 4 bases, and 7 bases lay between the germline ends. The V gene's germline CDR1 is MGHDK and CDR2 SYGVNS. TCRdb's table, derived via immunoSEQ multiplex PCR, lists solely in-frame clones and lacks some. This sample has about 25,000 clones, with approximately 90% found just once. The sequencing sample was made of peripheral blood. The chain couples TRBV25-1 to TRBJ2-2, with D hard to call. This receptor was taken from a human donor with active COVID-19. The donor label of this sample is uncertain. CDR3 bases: TGTGCCAGCAGTGGGCAGGTCACCGGGGAGCTGTTTTTT. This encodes CASSGQVTGELFF.